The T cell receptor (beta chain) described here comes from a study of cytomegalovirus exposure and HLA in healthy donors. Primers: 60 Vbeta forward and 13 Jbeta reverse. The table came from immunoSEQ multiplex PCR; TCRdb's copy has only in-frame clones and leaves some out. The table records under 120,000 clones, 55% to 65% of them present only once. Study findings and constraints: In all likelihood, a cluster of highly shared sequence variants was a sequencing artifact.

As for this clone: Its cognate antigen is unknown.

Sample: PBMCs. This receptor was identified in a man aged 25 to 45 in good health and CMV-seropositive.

CDR3 residues: CASSFLGGTSTDTQYF. CDR3 DNA: TGTGCCAGCAGCTTTCTCGGGGGGACTAGCACAGATACGCAGTATTTT. V gene TRBV11-2 combines with J gene TRBJ2-3; 7 bases are shared with TRBD2. Germline V gene data show CDR1 as SGHAT and CDR2 as FQNNGV. The CDR3 is made up of 16 amino acids. V lost 3 bases to trimming and J lost 0 bases; unmatched junction nucleotides: 6. Based on the CDR3 plus reference TRBV11-2 and TRBJ2-3, the full variable domain is EAGVAQSPRYKIIEKRQSVAFWCNPISGHATLYWYQQILGQGPKLLIQFQNNGVVDDSQLPKDRFSAERLKGVDSTLKIQPAKLEDSAVYLCASSFLGGTSTDTQYFGPGTRLTVL.